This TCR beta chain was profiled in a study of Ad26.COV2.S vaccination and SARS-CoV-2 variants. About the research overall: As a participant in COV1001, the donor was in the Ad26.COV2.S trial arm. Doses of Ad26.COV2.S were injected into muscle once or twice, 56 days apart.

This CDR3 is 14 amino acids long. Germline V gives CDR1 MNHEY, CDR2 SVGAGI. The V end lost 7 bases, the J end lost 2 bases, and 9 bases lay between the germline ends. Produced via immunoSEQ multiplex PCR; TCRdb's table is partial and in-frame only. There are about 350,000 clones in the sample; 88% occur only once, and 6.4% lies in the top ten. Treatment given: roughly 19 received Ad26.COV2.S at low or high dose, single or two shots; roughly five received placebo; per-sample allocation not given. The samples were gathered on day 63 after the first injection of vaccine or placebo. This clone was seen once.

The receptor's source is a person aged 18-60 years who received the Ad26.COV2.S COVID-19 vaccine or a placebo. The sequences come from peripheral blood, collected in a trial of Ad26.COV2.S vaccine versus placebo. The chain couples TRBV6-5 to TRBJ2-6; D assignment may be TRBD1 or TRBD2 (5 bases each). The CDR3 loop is CASTGDAGANVLTF. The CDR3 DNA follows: TGTGCCAGCACTGGGGACGCTGGGGCCAACGTCCTGACTTTC.